The 3 T cell receptor beta chains given below trace back to one sample, sequenced in a study of CD8 T cells in Susac syndrome. When the RNA was reverse transcribed, random hexamers were used with an input of about 0.5 to 1 ug. TCRdb analysed the immunoSEQ multiplex PCR reads with MiXCR anew, one entry per CDR3 protein. Among fewer than 350,000 distinct CDR3 sequences listed, about 91% were seen once. Sequenced sample: CD4+ T cells from PBMCs. The receptors come from a human donor with multiple sclerosis.

The genes are TRBV23-1 and TRBJ1-5; a possible D gene is TRBD1 (6 bases). TRBV23-1 is treated as an ORF (open reading frame) with a function not yet certain. V was shortened by 8 bases and J by 9 bases, with 14 bases between the two germline ends. CDR3 length: 12 residues. CDR3 protein: CASPGEGMPQHF. CDR3 DNA sequence: TGCGCCAGCCCAGGGGAGGGGATGCCCCAGCATTTT.

This chain uses TRBV20-1 with TRBJ2-7, with 7 nucleotides matching TRBD2. Germline CDR1 reads DFQATT; CDR2 reads SNEGSKA (reference sequence). J was trimmed by 0 bases and V by 4 bases; bases with no gene match: 9. CDR3 length: 15 amino acids. For the CDR3, the DNA is TGCAGTGCTACTGGGCCGGGGGACTACTCCTACGAGCAGTACTTC. Encoded protein: CSATGPGDYSYEQYF.

The chain couples TRBV19 to TRBJ1-2; 7 nucleotides match TRBD1. Germline values: CDR1 LNHDA, CDR2 SQIVND (reference sequence). The CDR3 covers 13 residues. The V gene end was trimmed by 6 bases and the J gene end by 3 bases; junction bases not matched to a gene: 4. The CDR3 reads CASRKTGDYGYTF. CDR3 DNA: TGTGCCAGTAGAAAAACAGGGGACTATGGCTACACCTTC.